A selection of T cell receptor beta chains follows, all from one sample in a study of siplizumab effects on memory and regulatory T cells. Sequencing was performed with immunoSEQ multiplex PCR; in TCRdb, only in-frame clones are kept and a portion is missing. The sample has tens of thousands of clones, around 97% seen once. Sequenced sample: naive CD4+ T cells sorted from blood. The source is a human donor in good health. The CDR3 runs from the conserved cysteine through the conserved F or W.

V gene	J gene	CDR3 protein
TRBV13	TRBJ1-2	CASSLGGGYGYTF
TRBV7-2	TRBJ2-7	CASTSRGAYYEQYF
TRBV7-3	TRBJ1-1	CASSETGATEAFF
TRBV6-5	TRBJ2-5	CASSYRPGQGQETQYF
TRBV10-3	TRBJ1-2	CAISEGVNYRLYGYTF
TRBV7-3	TRBJ2-5	CASSMTSGQETQYF
TRBV10-3	TRBJ1-3	CAIREPISGNTIYF
TRBV30	TRBJ1-1	CAWSLREGTEAFF
TRBV6-6	TRBJ1-1	CASSGTAMNTEAFF
TRBV7-9	TRBJ2-7	CASSVRDRLTPSYEQYF
TRBV6-5	TRBJ2-2	CASAVTSSGELFF
TRBV28	TRBJ2-7	CASTHGGTETYEQYF
TRBV11-3	TRBJ2-5	CASSFGAGGVETQYF
TRBV5-1	TRBJ2-5	CATKSGGPGETQYF
TRBV7-9	TRBJ2-1	CASSLGPVGNEQFF
TRBV27	TRBJ2-2	CASSLFRVSTGELFF
TRBV9	TRBJ2-3	CASSVSGWSTDTQYF
TRBV18	TRBJ2-7	CASSPGLAVYEQYF
TRBV18	TRBJ1-1	CASSPESGGTEAFF
TRBV7-3	TRBJ2-1	CASSSSRLPWDEQFF
TRBV11-2	TRBJ1-4	CASSPVGARNEKLFF
TRBV12-5	TRBJ1-2	CASGLTEIYGYTF
TRBV18	TRBJ2-7	CASSPKGNYEQYF
TRBV6-5	TRBJ1-4	CASSDRGINEKLFF
TRBV5-1	TRBJ1-6	CASSLSPGQSYNSPLHF
TRBV10-3	TRBJ2-2	CAITSGEANTGELFF
TRBV19	TRBJ1-4	CASSPGDNLLGKLFF
TRBV5-6	TRBJ2-5	CASSLVAGGWLQTQYF
TRBV9	TRBJ1-2	CASSVEPGAEGYTF
TRBV5-4	TRBJ2-5	CASSFLRREQETQYF
TRBV11-2	TRBJ2-7	CASSSTGGPYEQYF
TRBV7-3	TRBJ2-3	CASSLTYTDTQYF
TRBV7-6	TRBJ2-2	CASSSGGPGELFF
TRBV27	TRBJ1-2	CASRSQEIGGYTF
TRBV7-2	TRBJ2-3	CASSLYAGGTNTQYF
TRBV14	TRBJ1-2	CASSQGSQGIYGYTF
TRBV5-4	TRBJ1-4	CASQEGGATNEKLFF
TRBV5-1	TRBJ1-1	CASSPTQTGLLNTEAFF
TRBV7-3	TRBJ2-7	CASSLDRGPSYEQYF
TRBV2	TRBJ2-3	CASSDGGPPPYTQYF
TRBV7-9	TRBJ1-1	CASSLTGAVNTEAFF
TRBV5-1	TRBJ2-1	CASSGLAGGPGEQFF
TRBV7-2	TRBJ2-3	CASRVAGGPDTQYF
TRBV11-3	TRBJ2-1	CASSPGRGLEYNEQFF
TRBV2	TRBJ2-3	CASSAVASTDTQYF